These 16 T cell receptor beta chains share one sample of origin, sequenced in a study of response to subunit inactivated influenza vaccine. TCRdb redid the calling of the RT-PCR reads with MiXCR, one entry per CDR3 protein. The sample comprises around 580,000 distinct CDR3 sequences, approximately 10% of which are singletons, and about a tenth rests with the top ten. This sample comprised PBMCs from blood, obtained on the day of vaccination. The receptors stem from a middle-aged man who received an inactivated influenza vaccine.

The CDR3, as DNA: TGTGCCAGCAGCTCGGGACTAGCGAACGACGAGCAGTACTTC. Its translation: CASSSGLANDEQYF. The rearrangement uses TRBV7-7 and TRBJ2-7; TRBD2 aligns across 10 bases. V lost 4 bases and J lost 5; bases outside the gene matches: 5. This CDR3 has 14 residues. Germline V CDR1 and CDR2: SSHAT, FNYEAQ (reference sequence).

This clonotype was observed a handful of times. The chain combines TRBV20-1 with TRBJ2-5; 7 nucleotides match TRBD1. This CDR3 is 15 amino acids long. The germline V gene has CDR1 DFQATT and CDR2 SNEGSKA (reference sequence). V gave up 6 bases and J gave up 4 bases; unmatched junction bases: 14. CDR3 in amino acids: CSALAGQGDLETQYF. The CDR3, as DNA: TGCAGTGCCCTAGCCGGGCAGGGGGATCTAGAGACCCAGTACTTC.

This clonotype occurred a few times. The chain links TRBV29-1 to TRBJ1-1, with 8 bases fitting TRBD1. Germline CDR1 SQVTM, CDR2 ANQGSEA. The CDR3 totals 16 residues. Trimming cost V 7 bases and J 1 base; bases outside gene matches: 14. The CDR3 DNA reads as TGCAGCGCCCACGTATATATGGGACAGGAGAACACTGAAGCTTTCTTT. Residues: CSAHVYMGQENTEAFF.

The rearrangement uses TRBV20-1 and TRBJ2-3; D remains ambiguous. The CDR3 has 8 residues. Trimming left V 6 bases short and J 7 bases short, with 2 bases between. Per the germline V gene, CDR1 is DFQATT and CDR2 is SNEGSKA (reference sequence). CDR3 residues: CSAHTQYF. The DNA for the CDR3 is TGCAGTGCACATACGCAGTATTTT.

The chain joins TRBV6-1 to TRBJ2-5, with 8 bases that match TRBD1. Germline CDR1 MNHNS, CDR2 SASEGT. This CDR3 comprises 17 residues. Trimming removed 7 bases from V and 1 base from J; junction bases left unmatched: 14. CDR3 residues: CASIPFGAGGGQETQYF. In DNA, the CDR3 is TGTGCCAGCATCCCCTTTGGGGCAGGGGGCGGCCAAGAGACCCAGTACTTC.

The chain joins TRBV7-9 to TRBJ2-1, with D possibly called TRBD1 or TRBD2 (5 bases each). The CDR3 spans 16 residues. Per the germline V gene, CDR1 is SEHNR and CDR2 is FQNEAQ (reference sequence). Trimming removed 5 bases from V and 7 bases from J, with 21 bases in between. The CDR3 loop is CASSEPGPSPINEQFF. Here the CDR3 DNA reads TGTGCCAGCAGCGAACCGGGACCGTCACCTATTAATGAGCAGTTCTTC.

This clonotype came up many times. The chain uses TRBV10-3 and TRBJ2-2; TRBD2 is a possible D gene (5 bases). This CDR3 spans 17 amino acids. Trimming left V 0 bases short and J 7 bases short, with 18 bases between. Germline V gives CDR1 ENHRY, CDR2 SYGVKD. The CDR3 coding sequence is TGTGCCATCAGTGAGTCTAGGACTGCTAGGCCCGACGGGGAGCTGTTTTTT. It yields the protein CAISESRTARPDGELFF.

The chain carries TRBV29-1 and TRBJ2-4; D is ambiguous. The V and J ends lost 3 bases and 1 base respectively, with 10 bases between them. This CDR3 contains 14 residues. From germline, CDR1 is SQVTM and CDR2 ANQGSEA. CDR3 region: CSVEGGWAKNIQYF. Written as DNA, the CDR3 is TGCAGCGTTGAGGGCGGCTGGGCCAAAAACATTCAGTACTTC.

The sample holds a few counts of this clonotype. This chain connects TRBV12-3 or TRBV12-4 to TRBJ1-1, with unresolved D. V shed 5 bases and J shed 2 bases, with 9 bases lying between them. There are 13 residues in the CDR3. Here the CDR3 reads CASSGRGNTEAFF. In DNA, the CDR3 is TGTGCCAGCAGTGGGCGGGGAAACACTGAAGCTTTCTTT.

The chain recombines TRBV4-2 with TRBJ2-1; 10 bases are a match to TRBD2. Germline V gene data show CDR1 as LGHNA and CDR2 as YNFKEQ. The J segment lost 6 bases and the V segment lost 5 bases, leaving 13 bases of the junction unmatched. The CDR3 extends over 17 amino acids. In DNA, the CDR3 is TGTGCCAGCAGCGGCCCGGGACTAGCGTTTAAGGGCAATGAGCAGTTCTTC. Amino acid sequence: CASSGPGLAFKGNEQFF.

Ten or more counts support this clonotype. The chain joins TRBV12-3 or TRBV12-4 to TRBJ1-6; 8 bases are a match to TRBD1. CDR3 size: 16 residues. After removal of 3 bases from V and 6 bases from J, the junction contained 7 bases not matched to a gene. The CDR3 reads CASSFSGQGPNSPLHF. CDR3 nucleotide sequence: TGTGCCAGCAGTTTTTCCGGACAGGGACCTAATTCACCCCTCCACTTT.

This clonotype was found many times. The chain is built from TRBV5-1 and TRBJ2-1; the match to TRBD2 covers 9 bases. The CDR3 is 14 amino acids. The V segment lost 1 base and the J segment 6 bases; nucleotides outside the gene matches: 2. CDR1 is SGHRS and CDR2 is YFSETQ in the germline V gene. CDR3 sequence: CASSLLSGSNEQFF. The CDR3 DNA is TGCGCCAGCAGCTTGCTTAGCGGGAGCAATGAGCAGTTCTTC.

The table lists this clonotype with a few counts. The chain is built from TRBV20-1 and TRBJ2-6, with a weak D call TRBD1 (5 bases). Looked up from germline, CDR1 is DFQATT and CDR2 is SNEGSKA (reference sequence). The CDR3 covers 15 residues. Between the trimmed V and J ends, which lost 7 bases and 0 bases, there was a span of 13 bases. The CDR3 here is CSVGQGPSGANVLTF. The CDR3, as DNA: TGCAGTGTAGGGCAGGGTCCCTCTGGGGCCAACGTCCTGACTTTC.

The V and J genes are TRBV28 and TRBJ2-2, with D possibly called TRBD1 or TRBD2 (5 bases each). Trimming stripped 7 bases from V and 4 bases from J, with 19 bases between. The CDR3 has 16 amino acids. Per the germline V gene, CDR1 is MDHEN and CDR2 is SYDVKM. CDR3 residues: CASTTGTTASTGELFF. CDR3 nucleotides: TGTGCCAGCACTACCGGGACCACTGCAAGCACCGGGGAGCTGTTTTTT.

Only a few counts were recorded for this clonotype. The chain is built from TRBV5-1 and TRBJ2-1, with D unclear. Germline-derived CDR1 and CDR2 are SGHRS and YFSETQ. Trimming took off 1 base at V and 0 bases at J, with 8 bases between the two ends. This CDR3 spans 15 amino acids. The CDR3 sequence: CASSLSPSSYNEQFF. As DNA, the CDR3 is TGCGCCAGCAGCTTGAGTCCGAGCTCCTACAATGAGCAGTTCTTC.

The rearrangement uses TRBV2 and TRBJ2-7; D ambiguous. Trimming stripped 2 bases from V and 3 bases from J, with 8 bases between. The CDR3 runs to 13 residues. Germline values: CDR1 SNHLY, CDR2 FYNNEI. The CDR3 region has the DNA TGTGCCAGCAGTGAATGGGGTGGCTACGAGCAGTACTTC. Amino acids: CASSEWGGYEQYF.